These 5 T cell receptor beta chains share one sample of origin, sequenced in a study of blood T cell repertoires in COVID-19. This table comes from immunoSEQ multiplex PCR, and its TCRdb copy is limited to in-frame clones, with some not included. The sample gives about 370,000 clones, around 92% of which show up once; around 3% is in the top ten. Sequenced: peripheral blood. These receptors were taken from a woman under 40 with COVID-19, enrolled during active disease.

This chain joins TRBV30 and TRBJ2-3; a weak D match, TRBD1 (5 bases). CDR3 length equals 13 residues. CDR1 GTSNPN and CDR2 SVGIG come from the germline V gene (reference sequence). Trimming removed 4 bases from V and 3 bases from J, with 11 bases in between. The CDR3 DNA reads TGTGCCTGGAAGGGGTATTGGACAGATACGCAGTATTTT. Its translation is CAWKGYWTDTQYF. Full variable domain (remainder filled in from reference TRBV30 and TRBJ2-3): SQTIHQWPATLVQPVGSPLSLECTVEGTSNPNLYWYRQAAGRGLQLLFYSVGIGQISSEVPQNLSASRPQDRQFILSSKKLLLSDSGFYLCAWKGYWTDTQYFGPGTRLTVL.

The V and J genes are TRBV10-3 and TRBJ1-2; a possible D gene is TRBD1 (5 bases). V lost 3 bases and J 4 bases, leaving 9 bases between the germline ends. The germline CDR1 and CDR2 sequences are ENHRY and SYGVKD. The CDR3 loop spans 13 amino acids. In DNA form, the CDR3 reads TGTGCCATCAGTGAAAGGGGTAGCTATGGCTACACCTTC. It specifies CAISERGSYGYTF.

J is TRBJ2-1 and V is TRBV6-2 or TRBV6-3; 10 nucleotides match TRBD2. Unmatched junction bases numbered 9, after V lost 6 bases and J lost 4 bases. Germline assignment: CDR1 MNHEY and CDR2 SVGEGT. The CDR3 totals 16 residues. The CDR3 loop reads CASSRGLAAIYNEQFF. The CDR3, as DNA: TGTGCCAGCAGCCGCGGACTAGCGGCGATTTACAATGAGCAGTTCTTC.

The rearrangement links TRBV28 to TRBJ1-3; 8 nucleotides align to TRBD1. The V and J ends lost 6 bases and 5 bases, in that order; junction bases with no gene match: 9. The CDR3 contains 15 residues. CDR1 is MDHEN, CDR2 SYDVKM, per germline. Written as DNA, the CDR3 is TGTGCCAGCAGCCCATCTACAGGGGGACGAAACACCATATATTTT. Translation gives CASSPSTGGRNTIYF.

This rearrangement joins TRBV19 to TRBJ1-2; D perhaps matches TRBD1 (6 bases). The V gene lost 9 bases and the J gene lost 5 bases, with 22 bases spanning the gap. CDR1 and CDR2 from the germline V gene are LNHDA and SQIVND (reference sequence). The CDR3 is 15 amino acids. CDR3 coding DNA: TGTGCCAGCCGGGACAAAGGCATCCCCCAGTATGGCTACACCTTC. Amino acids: CASRDKGIPQYGYTF. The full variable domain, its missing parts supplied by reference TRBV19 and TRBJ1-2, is DGGITQSPKYLFRKEGQNVTLSCEQNLNHDAMYWYRQDPGQGLRLIYYSQIVNDFQKGDIAEGYSVSREKKESFPLTVTSAQKNPTAFYLCASRDKGIPQYGYTFGSGTRLTVV.